Following are 21 T cell receptor beta chains from one sample sequenced in a study of human versus mouse CDR3 diversity and MHC coevolution. Profiling relied on immunoSEQ multiplex PCR, and the TCRdb table lists in-frame clones only, not all of them. The sample carries tens of thousands of clones, just under 95% recorded once. Sample: naive CD4+ T cells from blood. This sample's subset: CD45RO-negative CD62L-positive naive CD4 T cells. These receptors were taken from a person between 55 and 69 years old in good health.

This chain joins TRBV10-3 and TRBJ2-2, with TRBD1 matching 8 bases. The CDR3 is made up of 17 amino acids. The germline V gene has CDR1 ENHRY and CDR2 SYGVKD. Losses at the gene ends were 8 bases for V and 7 bases for J; bases not matched to a gene: 18. The DNA of the CDR3 is TGTGCCATCGGGATAGACAGGGGATATAGAAAGGGCGGGGAGCTGTTTTTT. Protein: CAIGIDRGYRKGGELFF.

The chain couples TRBV14 to TRBJ1-1, with 7 bases identical to TRBD1. The CDR3 has 13 residues. With V trimmed by 5 bases and J by 4 bases, 4 bases remained unmatched. The germline CDR1 and CDR2 sequences are SGHDN and FVKESK. CDR3 nucleotide sequence: TGTGCCAGCAGCTACACAGGGGTCACTGAAGCTTTCTTT. As protein: CASSYTGVTEAFF.

The chain has TRBV2 and TRBJ2-5; D is perhaps TRBD2 (6 bases). The CDR3 contains 15 residues. Per the germline V gene, CDR1 is SNHLY and CDR2 is FYNNEI. The V end was cut by 8 bases, the J end by 11 bases, with 27 bases between. The CDR3 loop is CASARGAPQVIEQYF. The CDR3 DNA is TGTGCCAGCGCGCGGGGAGCCCCGCAGGTGATAGAGCAGTACTTC.

The V gene is TRBV10-3, the J gene TRBJ2-1, with TRBD1 identical over 9 bases. The CDR3 is made up of 14 amino acids. Per germline, CDR1 ENHRY and CDR2 SYGVKD. The V segment lost 7 bases and the J segment 0 bases; nucleotides outside the gene matches: 1. The CDR3 spells CAITTGGSYNEQFF. CDR3 nucleotides: TGTGCCATCACGACAGGGGGCTCCTACAATGAGCAGTTCTTC.

This clone occurred once. The V and J genes are TRBV6-1 and TRBJ2-3; tentative D call: TRBD1 (5 bases). V was cut by 3 bases and J by 6 bases, with 10 bases left in between. Germline CDR1 and CDR2: MNHNS and SASEGT. This CDR3 is built from 13 residues. The CDR3 coding sequence is TGTGCCAGCAGTGAGCCTGGGGCGGATACGCAGTATTTT. It specifies CASSEPGADTQYF.

Turning to this clone: The junction and the germline gene differ at one end; a read error may be behind it. The same CDR3 arises from other DNA sequences in this sample as well. CDR3 region: CAWSVPDRSYNSPLHF. CDR3 bases: TGTGCCTGGAGTGTCCCCGACAGGAGCTATAATTCCCCCCTCCACTTT. V gene TRBV30 combines with J gene TRBJ1-6; D possibly corresponds to TRBD1 (6 bases). The CDR3 extends over 16 amino acids. The germline gives CDR1 GTSNPN, CDR2 SVGIG (reference sequence).

CDR3 DNA sequence: TGTGCCAGTAGTATCGGACAGAACAATCAGCCCCAGCATTTT. This sequence encodes CASSIGQNNQPQHF. V gene TRBV19 combines with J gene TRBJ1-5, with D perhaps matching TRBD1 (6 bases). Germline-derived CDR1 and CDR2 are LNHDA and SQIVND (reference sequence). Trimming removed 3 bases at V and 3 bases at J, with 9 bases between. CDR3 length equals 14 residues.

The gene calls are TRBV18 and TRBJ2-3; 7 nucleotides agree with TRBD1. V trimming: 0 bases; J trimming: 2 bases; junction bases outside the gene matches: 5. The germline CDR1 and CDR2 sequences are KGHSH and LQKENI. The CDR3 has 16 residues. CDR3 nucleotide sequence: TGTGCCAGCTCACCACCGGGGACAGCAGCCACAGATACGCAGTATTTT. This codes for CASSPPGTAATDTQYF.

The chain is built from TRBV11-2 and TRBJ2-7; the match to TRBD1 covers 9 bases. This CDR3 is built from 13 residues. Losses at the gene ends were 5 bases for V and 5 bases for J; bases not matched to a gene: 4. CDR1 and CDR2 (germline): SGHAT, FQNNGV. CDR3 DNA sequence: TGTGCCAGCAGCCAGGACAGGGGCCACGAGCAGTACTTC. It is translated as CASSQDRGHEQYF.

The chain's CDR3 is CASSLPGGHSYEQYF. The CDR3 region has the DNA TGTGCCAGCAGCCTGCCGGGGGGACACTCCTACGAGCAGTACTTC. The chain is built from TRBV2 and TRBJ2-5; D is possibly TRBD2 (7 bases). The tail of the sequence fits TRBJ2-7 better, so the J call may be wrong. Germline lookup yields CDR1 SNHLY and CDR2 FYNNEI. This CDR3 has 15 amino acids.

The V and J genes are TRBV11-2 and TRBJ2-7; D perhaps matches TRBD1 (5 bases). The CDR3 spans 14 residues. V lost 1 base and J 4 bases, leaving 11 bases between the germline ends. Germline loops: CDR1 SGHAT, CDR2 FQNNGV. CDR3 in amino acids: CASSLGVGPYEQYF. DNA of the CDR3: TGTGCCAGCAGCTTAGGCGTGGGGCCGTACGAGCAGTACTTC.

This clone was detected only once. The chain employs TRBV19 and TRBJ1-1, with no clear D. CDR1 LNHDA and CDR2 SQIVND come from the germline V gene (reference sequence). Trimming left V 1 base short and J 11 bases short, with 23 bases between. The CDR3 extends over 16 amino acids. The CDR3 coding sequence is TGTGCCAGTAGTATAGGTCCCACGACTATATCGGCGTCGGCTTTCTTT. It is translated as CASSIGPTTISASAFF.

The rearrangement joins TRBV9 to TRBJ2-3; 7 bases are shared with TRBD1. The CDR3 has 16 residues. Looked up from germline, CDR1 is SGDLS and CDR2 is YYNGEE. Trimming cost V 0 bases and J 6 bases; bases outside gene matches: 10. CDR3 in DNA: TGTGCCAGCAGCGTAGAACAGGGGAGTGGGAAGGATACGCAGTATTTT. Translating gives CASSVEQGSGKDTQYF.

In its sample, this clone was seen once. The V call is TRBV2, the J call TRBJ2-1; 8 bases are a match to TRBD2. Germline CDR1 reads SNHLY; CDR2 reads FYNNEI. The CDR3 consists of 15 residues. With V trimmed by 7 bases and J by 9 bases, 14 bases remained unmatched. The DNA for the CDR3 is TGTGCCAGCACGGGTGGACTAAGCGGGAGCTCTGAGCAGTTCTTC. Protein sequence: CASTGGLSGSSEQFF.

V is TRBV10-3 and J is TRBJ1-5; D uncertain. The germline V gene encodes CDR1 ENHRY and CDR2 SYGVKD. The CDR3 is made up of 13 amino acids. The V and J ends lost 3 bases and 5 bases respectively, with 8 bases between them. In DNA form, the CDR3 reads TGTGCCATCAGTGATGGGCCGGATCAGCCCCAGCATTTT. The encoded protein is CAISDGPDQPQHF.

This clone has a single count. The chain couples TRBV7-7 to TRBJ2-1, with 8 bases fitting TRBD1. CDR3 size: 13 residues. In germline, CDR1 is SSHAT, CDR2 FNYEAQ (reference sequence). Trimming at V came to 5 bases and at J to 7 bases, leaving 4 bases not matched to a gene. Here the CDR3 DNA reads TGTGCCAGCAGCACGGACAGGGATAATGAGCAGTTCTTC. It encodes CASSTDRDNEQFF.

V and J are TRBV5-6 and TRBJ2-7, with D tentatively TRBD2 (5 bases). This CDR3 is built from 14 residues. Germline V gives CDR1 SGHDT, CDR2 YYEEEE. Trimming stripped 1 base from V and 0 bases from J, with 8 bases between. CDR3: CASSLNEGSYEQYF. In DNA, the CDR3 is TGTGCCAGCAGCTTGAACGAGGGCTCCTACGAGCAGTACTTC.

This sequence joins TRBV19 and TRBJ2-4, with D perhaps TRBD1 (6 bases). The CDR3 extends over 18 amino acids. CDR1 LNHDA and CDR2 SQIVND come from the germline V gene (reference sequence). The V and J ends lost 6 bases and 0 bases respectively, with 21 bases between them. The CDR3, as DNA: TGTGCCAGTAGCCGGACCACAGGGTCGGGGATAGCCAAAAACATTCAGTACTTC. It is translated as CASSRTTGSGIAKNIQYF.

The chain combines TRBV5-4 with TRBJ2-7; D uncertain. Trimming pared 4 bases from V and 6 bases from J, leaving 8 bases between. Per the germline V gene, CDR1 is SGHNT and CDR2 is YYREEE (reference sequence). The CDR3 has 11 amino acids. CDR3 sequence (DNA): TGTGCCAGCAGCCGAGCCCGCGAGCAGTACTTC. Translation: CASSRAREQYF.

This chain uses TRBV5-6 with TRBJ2-2; D perhaps matches TRBD1 (6 bases). The CDR3 runs 17 residues. CDR1 is SGHDT and CDR2 is YYEEEE in the germline V gene. V lost 0 bases and J 0 bases, leaving 12 bases between the germline ends. CDR3 sequence: CASSLDGWTANTGELFF. CDR3 coding DNA: TGTGCCAGCAGCTTGGATGGTTGGACAGCGAACACCGGGGAGCTGTTTTTT.

DNA for the CDR3: TGTGCCAGTAGCACCCTCTCTAGCACCAGGTCCTACAATGAGCAGTTCTTC. The encoded protein is CASSTLSSTRSYNEQFF. The rearrangement links TRBV19 to TRBJ2-1; a possible D gene is TRBD2 (5 bases). The V end lost 6 bases, the J end lost 1 base, and 19 bases lay between the germline ends. The CDR3 runs to 17 residues. Per the germline V gene, CDR1 is LNHDA and CDR2 is SQIVND (reference sequence).